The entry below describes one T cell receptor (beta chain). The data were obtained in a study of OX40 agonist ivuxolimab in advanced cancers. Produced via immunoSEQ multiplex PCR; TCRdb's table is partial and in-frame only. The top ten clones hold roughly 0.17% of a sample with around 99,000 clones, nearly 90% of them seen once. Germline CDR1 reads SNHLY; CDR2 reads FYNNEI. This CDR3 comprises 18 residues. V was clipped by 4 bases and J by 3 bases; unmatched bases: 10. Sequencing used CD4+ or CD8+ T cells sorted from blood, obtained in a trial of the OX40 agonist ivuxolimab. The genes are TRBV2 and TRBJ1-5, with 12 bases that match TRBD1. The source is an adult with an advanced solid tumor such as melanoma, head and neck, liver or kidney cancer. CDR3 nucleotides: TGTGCCAGCAGTGCCGGGACAGGGGGCCGACCGATCAATCAGCCCCAGCATTTT. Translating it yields CASSAGTGGRPINQPQHF.